This TCR beta chain was obtained from a study of neurological immune-mediated disorders. The study, taken as a whole, reports: HTLV-1-associated myelopathy had the most TCR clonal expansion, while multiple sclerosis had the least, a level that fell below healthy controls.

From germline, CDR1 is DFQATT and CDR2 SNEGSKA (reference sequence). V lost 1 base and J lost 0, with 11 bases in between. The CDR3 is 15 amino acids. With respect to this clonotype: The target antigen is unknown.

Unsorted libraries were derived from 2 million PBMCs stored at -80 C. Synthesis of cDNA was performed by 5'RACE using 10-nucleotide random UMIs. Sequencing of 15-18 subjects in each run yielded over 170 million TCR-beta sequences. TCRdb reprocessed the 5' RACE reads via MiXCR and lists one record per CDR3 protein. The table includes about 66,000 distinct CDR3 sequences, nearly 3.5% detected once. What was sequenced was PBMCs. The clonotype originates from a man in his forties with multiple sclerosis. The chain has TRBV20-1 and TRBJ2-3; D unresolved. The CDR3 protein is CSARAPLNSTDTQYF. CDR3 nucleotide sequence: TGCAGTGCTAGAGCTCCTTTAAATAGCACAGATACGCAGTATTTT.